A single sample is the source of the 32 T cell receptor beta chains below, sequenced in a study of regulatory T cells in long-lasting Graves disease. The authors built TCR beta libraries using iRepertoire HTBI primers and Arm-PCR of CDR3 regions. Via MiXCR, TCRdb re-called the multiplex PCR reads, giving one row per CDR3 protein. The sample yields around 480,000 distinct CDR3 sequences, about 16% seen once. This sample's time point: newly diagnosed GD, antithyroid drugs for less than 3 months. The TCR library used RNA extracted from PBMCs. These same records also appear under a second study, on T cells in Graves' hyperthyroidism and ophthalmopathy.

Sequenced here: peripheral blood mononuclear cells (PBMCs), sampled at new diagnosis, from a patient treated with antithyroid drugs. These receptor sequences come from a middle-aged woman with Graves disease.

In its sample, this clonotype was seen a few times. V and J are TRBV3-1 and TRBJ2-1; TRBD2 matches at 7 bases. The CDR3 totals 12 residues. Germline CDR1 LGHDT, CDR2 YNNKEL (reference sequence). V shed 1 base, J shed 13 bases, and the junction held 4 bases outside the gene matches. The chain's CDR3 is CASSQGTRGQFF. The DNA for the CDR3 is TGTGCCAGCAGCCAAGGGACTAGAGGACAGTTCTTC.

This clonotype has a count of ten or more. The chain couples TRBV11-2 to TRBJ1-1; no reliable D call. The CDR3 has 13 amino acids. The germline V gene has CDR1 SGHAT and CDR2 FQNNGV. The V end lost 2 bases, the J end lost 4 bases, and 8 bases lay between the germline ends. The CDR3 loop reads CASSLSFPTEAFF. The CDR3 DNA sequence: TGTGCCAGCAGCTTATCATTTCCCACTGAAGCTTTCTTT. Looking up the rest from reference TRBV11-2 and TRBJ1-1 gives the full variable domain: EAGVAQSPRYKIIEKRQSVAFWCNPISGHATLYWYQQILGQGPKLLIQFQNNGVVDDSQLPKDRFSAERLKGVDSTLKIQPAKLEDSAVYLCASSLSFPTEAFFGQGTRLTVV.

This clonotype was observed many times. This rearrangement joins TRBV12-3 or TRBV12-4 to TRBJ1-5; D unclear. The CDR3 runs 13 residues. Trimming removed 1 base at V and 6 bases at J, with 7 bases between. The CDR3 spells CASSLGGFQPQHF. CDR3 DNA: TGTGCCAGCAGTTTAGGAGGGTTTCAGCCCCAGCATTTT.

There are a few counts of this clonotype. The chain employs TRBV20-1 and TRBJ2-5; a weak D match, TRBD2 (6 bases). The CDR3 runs 13 residues. Germline CDR1 reads DFQATT; CDR2 reads SNEGSKA (reference sequence). The germline V and J ends were trimmed by 3 bases and 1 base, with 9 bases remaining between them. CDR3 nucleotide sequence: TGCAGTGCTAGGGCGGGGCCCCAAGAGACCCAGTACTTC. This encodes CSARAGPQETQYF.

This clonotype was seen ten or more times. V usage is TRBV7-8 and J usage is TRBJ1-1; D not resolved. The ends were cut back, 2 bases at V and 9 bases at J, with 13 bases in the middle. CDR1 and CDR2 (germline): SGHVS, FQNEAQ. This CDR3 contains 13 residues. The CDR3 protein is CASSLPPSSQAFF. CDR3 coding DNA: TGTGCCAGCAGCTTACCCCCCTCCAGCCAAGCTTTCTTT.

In this sample, this clonotype turned up many times. The rearrangement links TRBV30 to TRBJ1-3; the D gene is possibly TRBD1 (5 bases). With 4 bases removed from V and 0 bases from J, the gap between germline ends came to 13 bases. Germline V lookup: CDR1 GTSNPN, CDR2 SVGIG (reference sequence). The CDR3 totals 15 residues. The CDR3 is CAWKRDSISGNTIYF. The CDR3 DNA is TGTGCCTGGAAACGGGACTCCATCTCTGGAAACACCATATATTTT.

The table lists this clonotype with a few counts. CDR3 bases: TGTGCCAGCGGCTCCGTGAATGGCTACACCTTC. Encoded protein: CASGSVNGYTF. The chain has TRBV5-4 and TRBJ1-2; D is uncertain. Germline V gene data show CDR1 as SGHNT and CDR2 as YYREEE (reference sequence). The CDR3 runs to 11 residues. The V and J ends lost 7 bases and 6 bases respectively, with 10 bases between them.

This clonotype was picked up many times. The chain carries TRBV7-2 and TRBJ1-6; a weak D match, TRBD1 (6 bases). Trimming took 1 base from V and 4 from J, leaving 8 bases between them. Germline CDR1 and CDR2: SGHTA and FQGNSA. This CDR3 has 15 amino acids. CDR3 sequence: CASSLVGQYNSPLHF. DNA for the CDR3: TGTGCCAGCAGCTTAGTTGGACAGTATAATTCACCCCTCCACTTT.

This clonotype was counted ten times or more. The V and J genes are TRBV7-3 and TRBJ2-3; 7 nucleotides line up with TRBD2. Germline V gene sequence: CDR1 SGHTA, CDR2 FQGTGA. J was trimmed by 5 bases and V by 3 bases; bases with no gene match: 5. This CDR3 has 14 amino acids. The CDR3 is CASSFSGEGDTQYF. The CDR3 DNA sequence: TGTGCCAGCAGCTTCAGTGGGGAGGGAGATACGCAGTATTTT.

The gene calls are TRBV19 and TRBJ2-2; tentative D call: TRBD1 (6 bases). Trimming took 9 bases from V and 3 from J, leaving 14 bases between them. Germline V gene sequence: CDR1 LNHDA, CDR2 SQIVND (reference sequence). The CDR3 totals 14 residues. Written as DNA, the CDR3 is TGTGCCAGCCTAACCAACAGGGACACCGGGGAGCTGTTTTTT. Translating gives CASLTNRDTGELFF.

This clonotype was detected ten times or more. V and J are TRBV12-3 or TRBV12-4 and TRBJ2-5; a weak D match, TRBD2 (5 bases). Trimming took off 2 bases at V and 1 base at J, with 14 bases between the two ends. The CDR3 extends over 16 amino acids. The CDR3 coding sequence is TGTGCCAGCAGTTTACAGCCCCCGGGGTTCCAAGAGACCCAGTACTTC. Encoded protein: CASSLQPPGFQETQYF.

This clonotype was recorded at least ten times. The rearrangement uses TRBV18 and TRBJ1-1, with unresolved D. V dropped 1 base and J dropped 14 bases, with 14 bases sitting between them. Germline V CDR1 and CDR2: KGHSH, LQKENI. CDR3 size: 12 residues. The CDR3 sequence: CASSPQDRRNFF. For the CDR3, the DNA is TGTGCCAGCTCACCACAAGATCGGAGAAACTTCTTT.

The chain links TRBV20-1 to TRBJ2-1, with TRBD2 identical over 12 bases. The germline CDR1 and CDR2 sequences are DFQATT and SNEGSKA (reference sequence). The junction had 7 bases not matched to a gene; V was cut back by 6 bases and J by 4 bases. This CDR3 has 15 residues. CDR3 DNA sequence: TGCAGTGCCCATACCCTAGCGGGGGGGTACAATGAGCAGTTCTTC. It translates to CSAHTLAGGYNEQFF.

This clonotype was found once. The rearrangement joins TRBV10-1 to TRBJ1-5; D remains unclear. Trimming removed 2 bases from V and 5 bases from J, with 7 bases in between. The CDR3 runs to 13 residues. Germline assignment: CDR1 WNHNN and CDR2 SYGVQD (reference sequence). The CDR3 reads CASSEALDQPQHF. For the CDR3, the DNA is TGCGCCAGCAGTGAGGCTTTGGATCAGCCCCAGCATTTT.

This clonotype was recorded at least ten times. The genes are TRBV10-3 and TRBJ2-3, with D unclear. V was cut by 0 bases and J by 2 bases, with 9 bases left in between. Germline V gene lookup returns CDR1 ENHRY and CDR2 SYGVKD. The length of the CDR3 is 15 residues. CDR3: CAISESMLHTDTQYF. CDR3 bases: TGTGCCATCAGTGAGTCGATGCTCCACACAGATACGCAGTATTTT.

This clonotype was recorded many times. The J gene is TRBJ2-3, the V gene TRBV7-8, with 7 bases fitting TRBD1. Germline lookup yields CDR1 SGHVS and CDR2 FQNEAQ. The junction had 7 bases not matched to a gene; V was cut back by 1 base and J by 3 bases. CDR3 size: 16 residues. Written as DNA, the CDR3 is TGTGCCAGCAGCTTAGTGTATGGGACAGTAACAGATACGCAGTATTTT. Translated: CASSLVYGTVTDTQYF. The variable domain in full, with the rest retrieved from reference TRBV7-8 and TRBJ2-3, is GAGVSQSPRYKVAKRGQDVALRCDPISGHVSLFWYQQALGQGPEFLTYFQNEAQLDKSGLPSDRFFAERPEGSVSTLKIQRTQQEDSAVYLCASSLVYGTVTDTQYFGPGTRLTVL.

V is TRBV28 and J is TRBJ2-3; tentative D call: TRBD1 (5 bases). V was cut by 6 bases and J by 10 bases, with 17 bases left in between. This CDR3 is built from 13 residues. The V gene's germline CDR1 is MDHEN and CDR2 SYDVKM. The CDR3 sequence is CASRGFDRRSQYF. The CDR3 nucleotides are TGTGCCAGCAGGGGGTTTGACAGACGTTCGCAGTATTTT.

At least ten counts were recorded for this clonotype. V usage is TRBV12-3 or TRBV12-4 and J usage is TRBJ1-4; D remains unclear. Trimming stripped 1 base from V and 6 bases from J, with 9 bases between. This CDR3 has 14 amino acids. CDR3 protein: CASSLVRTDEKLFF. The CDR3 DNA reads as TGTGCCAGCAGTTTAGTTCGGACCGATGAAAAACTGTTTTTT.

This clonotype was detected many times. The chain recombines TRBV3-1 with TRBJ2-5; 7 positions match TRBD1. Losses at the gene ends were 3 bases for V and 5 bases for J; bases not matched to a gene: 9. The germline V gene encodes CDR1 LGHDT and CDR2 YNNKEL (reference sequence). The CDR3 covers 15 residues. CDR3 DNA sequence: TGTGCCAGCAGCCAGAAGAGGGGGCGCTGGGAGACCCAGTACTTC. This codes for CASSQKRGRWETQYF.

Many counts were recorded for this clonotype. The rearrangement joins TRBV28 to TRBJ2-7; D tentatively reads TRBD1 or TRBD2 (6 bases each). V was cut by 4 bases and J by 2 bases, with 12 bases left in between. Germline lookup yields CDR1 MDHEN and CDR2 SYDVKM. This CDR3 is 14 amino acids long. The CDR3 sequence: CASSWGDITYEQYF. DNA for the CDR3: TGTGCCAGCAGTTGGGGGGACATAACCTACGAGCAGTACTTC.

This clonotype was detected many times. This chain uses TRBV14 with TRBJ2-1, with 10 bases matching TRBD1. Germline V gives CDR1 SGHDN, CDR2 FVKESK. After removal of 4 bases from V and 7 bases from J, the junction contained 7 bases not matched to a gene. This CDR3 comprises 15 residues. CDR3 amino acids: CASSRRDRGSNEQFF. CDR3 coding DNA: TGTGCCAGCAGCCGCCGGGACAGGGGATCGAATGAGCAGTTCTTC.

This clonotype was detected only a few times. The chain uses TRBV7-8 and TRBJ2-1, with 15 positions matching TRBD2. Looked up from germline, CDR1 is SGHVS and CDR2 is FQNEAQ. V was clipped by 4 bases and J by 9 bases; unmatched bases: 4. The CDR3 spans 15 residues. The CDR3 DNA sequence: TGTGCCAGCAGCTACGGGACTAGCGGGGGGAGTGAGCAGTTCTTC. This gives the protein CASSYGTSGGSEQFF.

This clonotype was picked up a small number of times. The gene calls are TRBV5-6 and TRBJ2-3, with D possibly TRBD2 on 6 matching bases. The J call may be in error: the DNA end matches TRBJ2-1 better. In germline, CDR1 is SGHDT, CDR2 YYEEEE. CDR3 size: 12 residues. In nucleotides, the CDR3 is TGTGCCAGCAGCTTGGTTCGGGGGACGCAGTTCTTC. Encoded protein: CASSLVRGTQFF.

The V and J genes are TRBV27 and TRBJ2-6; D gene unclear. The V gene lost 0 bases and the J gene lost 2 bases, with 8 bases spanning the gap. Germline V gives CDR1 MNHEY, CDR2 SMNVEV (reference sequence). This CDR3 comprises 16 residues. The CDR3 is CASSLSNPPGANVLTF. CDR3 in DNA: TGTGCCAGCAGTTTATCGAACCCTCCTGGGGCCAACGTCCTGACTTTC.

This chain links TRBV19 with TRBJ1-1; D is undetermined. This CDR3 spans 16 amino acids. The V gene lost 5 bases and the J gene lost 1 base, with 17 bases spanning the gap. Germline loops: CDR1 LNHDA, CDR2 SQIVND (reference sequence). As DNA, the CDR3 is TGTGCCAGTAGTCTTGGGAGGGATCGTGAGAACACTGAAGCTTTCTTT. Its translation is CASSLGRDRENTEAFF. Using reference TRBV19 and TRBJ1-1 for the parts outside the CDR3, the full variable domain is DGGITQSPKYLFRKEGQNVTLSCEQNLNHDAMYWYRQDPGQGLRLIYYSQIVNDFQKGDIAEGYSVSREKKESFPLTVTSAQKNPTAFYLCASSLGRDRENTEAFFGQGTRLTVV.

The rearrangement links TRBV27 to TRBJ2-2, with 15 bases fitting TRBD2. Trimming at V came to 3 bases and at J to 6 bases, leaving 5 bases not matched to a gene. The CDR3 has 17 amino acids. Germline V gene data show CDR1 as MNHEY and CDR2 as SMNVEV (reference sequence). The CDR3 reads CASSFLGLAGGPGELFF. In nucleotides, the CDR3 is TGTGCCAGCAGTTTCCTAGGACTAGCGGGGGGGCCCGGGGAGCTGTTTTTT.

This clonotype has just a few counts. The rearrangement uses TRBV7-2 and TRBJ1-5; D gene uncertain. V was shortened by 3 bases and J by 5 bases, with 8 bases between the two germline ends. This CDR3 is 13 amino acids long. In germline, CDR1 is SGHTA, CDR2 FQGNSA. As DNA, the CDR3 is TGTGCCAGCAGCTTCGCAGACGATCAGCCCCAGCATTTT. This gives the protein CASSFADDQPQHF.

This clonotype occurred many times. V usage is TRBV5-6 and J usage is TRBJ1-1; D is ambiguous. V dropped 4 bases and J dropped 0 bases, with 16 bases sitting between them. Germline CDR1 SGHDT, CDR2 YYEEEE. CDR3 length equals 16 residues. The CDR3, as DNA: TGTGCCAGCAGCGACCTCCCCTATCGAATGAACACTGAAGCTTTCTTT. Its translation: CASSDLPYRMNTEAFF.

With regard to this clonotype: A much bigger clone sits one base away, suggesting this may be a read error. The chain couples TRBV7-9 to TRBJ1-6, with TRBD1 matching 7 bases. The CDR3 covers 14 residues. Germline-derived CDR1 and CDR2 are SEHNR and FQNEAQ (reference sequence). The CDR3 is CAGSRGGIPSPLHF. CDR3 DNA sequence: TGTGCCGGCAGCCGAGGGGGCATCCCTTCACCCCTCCACTTT.

J is TRBJ1-2 and V is TRBV20-1, with TRBD1 as a possible D gene (5 bases). Trimming shortened V by 1 base and J by 4 bases, and 19 bases separated the two germline ends. Germline V lookup: CDR1 DFQATT, CDR2 SNEGSKA (reference sequence). The CDR3 has 16 residues. This CDR3 reads CSARGPPGGWGYGYTF. The CDR3 nucleotides read TGCAGTGCTAGAGGACCGCCGGGGGGGTGGGGCTATGGCTACACCTTC.

The rearrangement uses TRBV15 and TRBJ1-2; 7 bases agree with TRBD1. V shed 5 bases, J shed 4 bases, and the junction held 10 bases outside the gene matches. This CDR3 region has 15 residues. CDR1 and CDR2 (germline): LNHNV, YYDKDF (reference sequence). The CDR3 bases are TGTGCCACCAGCGCTCCCACCGGGACAGCCTATGGCTACACCTTC. This encodes CATSAPTGTAYGYTF.

This clonotype was counted at least ten times. This chain connects TRBV5-6 to TRBJ1-2; D is possibly TRBD1 (5 bases). V gave up 4 bases and J gave up 4 bases, with 14 bases separating them. There are 14 residues in the CDR3. Germline CDR1 reads SGHDT; CDR2 reads YYEEEE. CDR3 DNA: TGTGCCAGCAGCCTTGTCCAGGGTATCTATGGCTACACCTTC. This translates into CASSLVQGIYGYTF.